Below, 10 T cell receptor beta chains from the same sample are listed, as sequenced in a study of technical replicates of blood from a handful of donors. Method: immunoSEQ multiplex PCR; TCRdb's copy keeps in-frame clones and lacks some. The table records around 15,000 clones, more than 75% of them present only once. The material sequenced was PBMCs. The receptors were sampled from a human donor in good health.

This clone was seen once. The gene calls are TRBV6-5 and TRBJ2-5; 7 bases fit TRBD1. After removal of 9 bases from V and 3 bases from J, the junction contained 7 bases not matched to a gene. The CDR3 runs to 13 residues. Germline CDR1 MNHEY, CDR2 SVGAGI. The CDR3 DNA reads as TGTGCCAGACCAGGGACAGAGGAAGAGACCCAGTACTTC. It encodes CARPGTEEETQYF.

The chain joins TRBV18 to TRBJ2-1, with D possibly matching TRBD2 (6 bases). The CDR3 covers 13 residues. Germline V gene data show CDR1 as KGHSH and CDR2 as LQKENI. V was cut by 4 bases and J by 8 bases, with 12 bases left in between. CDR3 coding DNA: TGTGCCAGCTCACGACTAGAGATCGATGAGCAGTTCTTC. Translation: CASSRLEIDEQFF.

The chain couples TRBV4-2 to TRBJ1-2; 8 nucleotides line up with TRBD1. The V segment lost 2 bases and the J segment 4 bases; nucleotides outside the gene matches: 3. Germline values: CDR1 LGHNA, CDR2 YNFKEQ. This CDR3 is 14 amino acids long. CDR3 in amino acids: CASSQQDRGYGYTF. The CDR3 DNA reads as TGTGCCAGCAGCCAACAAGACAGGGGCTATGGCTACACCTTC.

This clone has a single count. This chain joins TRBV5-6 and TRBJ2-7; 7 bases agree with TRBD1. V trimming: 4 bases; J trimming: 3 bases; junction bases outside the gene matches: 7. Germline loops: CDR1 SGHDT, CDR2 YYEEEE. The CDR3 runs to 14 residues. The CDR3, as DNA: TGTGCCAGCAGCGGGTGGACAGGCGTCTACGAGCAGTACTTC. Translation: CASSGWTGVYEQYF.

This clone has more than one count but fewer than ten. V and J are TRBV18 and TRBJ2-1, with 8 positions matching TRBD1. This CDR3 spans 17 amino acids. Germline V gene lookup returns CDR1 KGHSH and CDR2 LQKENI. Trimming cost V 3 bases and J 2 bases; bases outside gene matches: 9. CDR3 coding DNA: TGTGCCAGCTCACCCCGACCTGGGACAGGTCCCTACAATGAGCAGTTCTTC. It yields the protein CASSPRPGTGPYNEQFF.

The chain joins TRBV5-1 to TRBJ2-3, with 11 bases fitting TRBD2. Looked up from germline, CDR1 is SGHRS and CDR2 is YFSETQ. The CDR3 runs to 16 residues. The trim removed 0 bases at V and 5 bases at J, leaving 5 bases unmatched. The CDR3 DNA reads TGCGCCAGCAGCTTGGAACTAGCGGGAGTGGGAGATACGCAGTATTTT. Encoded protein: CASSLELAGVGDTQYF.

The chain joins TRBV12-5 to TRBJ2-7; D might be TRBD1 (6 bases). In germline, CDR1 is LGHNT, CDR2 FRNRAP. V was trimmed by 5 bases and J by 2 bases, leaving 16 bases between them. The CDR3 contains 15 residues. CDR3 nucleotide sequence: TGTGCTAGTGGTCAAGGACAGCCGGGGACCTACGAGCAGTACTTC. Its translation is CASGQGQPGTYEQYF. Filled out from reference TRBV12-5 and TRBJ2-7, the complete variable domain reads DARVTQTPRHKVTEMGQEVTMRCQPILGHNTVFWYRQTMMQGLELLAYFRNRAPLDDSGMPKDRFSAEMPDATLATLKIQPSEPRDSAVYFCASGQGQPGTYEQYFGPGTRLTVT.

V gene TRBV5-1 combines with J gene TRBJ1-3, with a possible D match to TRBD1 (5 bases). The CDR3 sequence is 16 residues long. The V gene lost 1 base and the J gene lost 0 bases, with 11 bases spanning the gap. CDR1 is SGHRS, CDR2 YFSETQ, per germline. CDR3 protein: CASSLRQSLSGNTIYF. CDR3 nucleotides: TGCGCCAGCAGCTTGAGACAGTCCCTCTCTGGAAACACCATATATTTT.

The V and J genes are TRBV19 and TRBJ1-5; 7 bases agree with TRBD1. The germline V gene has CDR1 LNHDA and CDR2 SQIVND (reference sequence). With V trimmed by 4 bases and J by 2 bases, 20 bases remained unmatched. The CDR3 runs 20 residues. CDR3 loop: CASSSQTGAGGILGNQPQHF. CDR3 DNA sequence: TGTGCCAGTAGTAGTCAAACGGGGGCAGGGGGGATTTTGGGCAATCAGCCCCAGCATTTT.

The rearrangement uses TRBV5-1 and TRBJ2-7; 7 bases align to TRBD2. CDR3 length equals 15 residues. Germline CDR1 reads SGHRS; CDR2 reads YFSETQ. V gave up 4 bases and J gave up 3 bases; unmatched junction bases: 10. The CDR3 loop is CASSLGGVQNYEQYF. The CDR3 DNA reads TGCGCCAGCAGCCTTGGGGGGGTACAAAACTACGAGCAGTACTTC.